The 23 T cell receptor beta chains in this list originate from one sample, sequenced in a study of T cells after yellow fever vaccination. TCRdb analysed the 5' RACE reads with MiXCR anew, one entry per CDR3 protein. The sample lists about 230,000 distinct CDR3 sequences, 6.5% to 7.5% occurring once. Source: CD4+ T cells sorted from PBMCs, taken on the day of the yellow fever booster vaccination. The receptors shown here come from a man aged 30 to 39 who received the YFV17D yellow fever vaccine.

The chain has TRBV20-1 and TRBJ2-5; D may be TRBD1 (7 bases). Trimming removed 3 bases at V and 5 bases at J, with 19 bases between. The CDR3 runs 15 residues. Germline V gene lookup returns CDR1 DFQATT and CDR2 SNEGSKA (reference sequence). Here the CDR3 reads CSARTATAGQETQYF. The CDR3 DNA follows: TGCAGTGCTAGGACCGCCACGGCGGGACAGGAGACCCAGTACTTC.

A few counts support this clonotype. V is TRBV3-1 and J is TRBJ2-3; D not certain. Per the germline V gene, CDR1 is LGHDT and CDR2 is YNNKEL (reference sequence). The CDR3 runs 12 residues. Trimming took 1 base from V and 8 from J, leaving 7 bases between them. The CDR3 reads CASSQVLPTQYF. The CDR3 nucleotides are TGTGCCAGCAGCCAAGTCCTCCCTACGCAGTATTTT.

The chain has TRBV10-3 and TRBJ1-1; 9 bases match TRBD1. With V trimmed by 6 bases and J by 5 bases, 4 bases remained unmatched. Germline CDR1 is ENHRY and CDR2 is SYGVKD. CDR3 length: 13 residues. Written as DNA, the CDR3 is TGTGCCATCAGCGGGACAGGGCAAACTGAAGCTTTCTTT. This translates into CAISGTGQTEAFF.

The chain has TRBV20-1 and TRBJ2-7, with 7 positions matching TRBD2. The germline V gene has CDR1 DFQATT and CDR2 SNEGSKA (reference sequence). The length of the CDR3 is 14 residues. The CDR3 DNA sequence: TGCAGCACGGTGAAGCGGGGCGGAACCTACGAGCAGTACTTC. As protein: CSTVKRGGTYEQYF.

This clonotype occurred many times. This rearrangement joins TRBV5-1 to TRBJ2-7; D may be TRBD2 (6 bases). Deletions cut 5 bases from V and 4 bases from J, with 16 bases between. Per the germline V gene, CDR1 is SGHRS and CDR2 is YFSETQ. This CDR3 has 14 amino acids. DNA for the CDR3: TGCGCCAGCAGACCCGGAGGGGATGAGTACGAGCAGTACTTC. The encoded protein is CASRPGGDEYEQYF.

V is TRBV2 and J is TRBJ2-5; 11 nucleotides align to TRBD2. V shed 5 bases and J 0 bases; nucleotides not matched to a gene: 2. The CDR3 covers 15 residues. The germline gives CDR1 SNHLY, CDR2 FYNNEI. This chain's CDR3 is CASSIAGGYQETQYF. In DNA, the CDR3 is TGTGCCAGCAGTATAGCGGGGGGGTACCAAGAGACCCAGTACTTC.

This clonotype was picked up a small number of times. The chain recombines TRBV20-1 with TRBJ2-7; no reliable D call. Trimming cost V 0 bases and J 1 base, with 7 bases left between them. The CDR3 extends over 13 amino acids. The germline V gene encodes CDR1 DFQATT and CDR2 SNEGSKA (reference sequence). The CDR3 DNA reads TGCAGTGCTAGAGAGGGGATGTCCTACGAGCAGTACTTC. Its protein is CSAREGMSYEQYF.

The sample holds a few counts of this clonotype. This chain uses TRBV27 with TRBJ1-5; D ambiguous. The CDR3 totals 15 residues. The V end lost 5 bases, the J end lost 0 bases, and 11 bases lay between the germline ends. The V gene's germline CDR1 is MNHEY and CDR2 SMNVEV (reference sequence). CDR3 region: CASSPTTYSNQPQHF. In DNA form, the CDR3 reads TGTGCCAGCAGTCCGACCACATATAGCAATCAGCCCCAGCATTTT.

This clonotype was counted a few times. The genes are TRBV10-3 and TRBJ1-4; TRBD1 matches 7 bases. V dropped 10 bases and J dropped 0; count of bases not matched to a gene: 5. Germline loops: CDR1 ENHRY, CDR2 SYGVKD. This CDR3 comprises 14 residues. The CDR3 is CATRQGTTNEKLFF. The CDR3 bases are TGTGCCACCCGACAGGGCACAACTAATGAAAAACTGTTTTTT.

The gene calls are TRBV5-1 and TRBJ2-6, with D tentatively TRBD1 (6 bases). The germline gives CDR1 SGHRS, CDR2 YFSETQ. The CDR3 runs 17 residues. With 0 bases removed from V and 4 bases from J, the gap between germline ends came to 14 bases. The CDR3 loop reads CASSLEAGAQGANVLTF. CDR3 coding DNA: TGCGCCAGCAGCTTGGAGGCAGGGGCCCAGGGGGCCAACGTCCTGACTTTC.

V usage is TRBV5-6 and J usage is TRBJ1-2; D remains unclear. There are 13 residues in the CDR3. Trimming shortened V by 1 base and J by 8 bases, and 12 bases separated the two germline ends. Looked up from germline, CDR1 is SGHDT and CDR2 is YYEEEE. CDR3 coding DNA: TGTGCCAGCAGCTTGCCAGCCTACGGGGGCTACACCTTC. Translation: CASSLPAYGGYTF. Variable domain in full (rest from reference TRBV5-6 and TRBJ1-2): DAGVTQSPTHLIKTRGQQVTLRCSPKSGHDTVSWYQQALGQGPQFIFQYYEEEERQRGNFPDRFSGHQFPNYSSELNVNALLLGDSALYLCASSLPAYGGYTFGSGTRLTVV.

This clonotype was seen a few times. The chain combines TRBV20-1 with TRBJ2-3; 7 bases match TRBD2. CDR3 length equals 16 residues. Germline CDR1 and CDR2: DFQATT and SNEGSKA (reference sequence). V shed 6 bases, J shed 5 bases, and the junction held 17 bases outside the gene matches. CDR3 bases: TGCAGTGCCGAAGCGGGACCGGGGTTTCCACGAGATACGCAGTATTTT. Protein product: CSAEAGPGFPRDTQYF.

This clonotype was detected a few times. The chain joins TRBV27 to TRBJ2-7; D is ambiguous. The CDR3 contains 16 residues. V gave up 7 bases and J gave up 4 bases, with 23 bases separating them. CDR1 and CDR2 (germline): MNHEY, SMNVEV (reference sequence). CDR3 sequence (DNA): TGTGCCAGCAATCCCCACGCACAGAAAGATAAATACGAGCAGTACTTC. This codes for CASNPHAQKDKYEQYF.

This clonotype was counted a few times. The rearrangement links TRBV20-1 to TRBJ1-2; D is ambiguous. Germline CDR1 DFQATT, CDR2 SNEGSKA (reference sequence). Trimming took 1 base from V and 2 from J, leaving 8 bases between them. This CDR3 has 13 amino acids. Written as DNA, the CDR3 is TGCAGTGCTAGAGTCATGAGAAACTATGGCTACACCTTC. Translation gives CSARVMRNYGYTF.

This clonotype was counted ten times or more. CDR3 in amino acids: CASSQDPRDDEQFF. The DNA of the CDR3 is TGCGCCAGCAGCCAAGATCCCAGGGATGATGAGCAGTTCTTC. The genes are TRBV4-3 and TRBJ2-1; perhaps TRBD1 as D (5 bases). The germline V gene encodes CDR1 LGHNA and CDR2 YSLEER. Trimming removed 0 bases from V and 8 bases from J, with 11 bases in between. The CDR3 has 14 residues.

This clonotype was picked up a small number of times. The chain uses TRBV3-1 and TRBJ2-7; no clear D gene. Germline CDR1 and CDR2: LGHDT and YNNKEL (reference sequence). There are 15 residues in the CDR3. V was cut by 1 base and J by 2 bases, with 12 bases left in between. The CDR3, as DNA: TGTGCCAGCAGCCAAGGGTTTAGTGGGACCTACGAGCAGTACTTC. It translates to CASSQGFSGTYEQYF.

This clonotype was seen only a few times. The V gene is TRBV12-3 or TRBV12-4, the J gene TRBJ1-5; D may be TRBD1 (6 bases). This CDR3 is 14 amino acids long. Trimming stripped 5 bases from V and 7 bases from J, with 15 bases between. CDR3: CASSLQGIGQPQHF. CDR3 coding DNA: TGTGCCAGCAGTCTACAGGGCATCGGGCAGCCCCAGCATTTT.

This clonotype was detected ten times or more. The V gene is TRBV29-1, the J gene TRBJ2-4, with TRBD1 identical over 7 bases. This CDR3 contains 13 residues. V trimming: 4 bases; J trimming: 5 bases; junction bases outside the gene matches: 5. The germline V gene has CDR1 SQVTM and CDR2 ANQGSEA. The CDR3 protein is CSVVWDSQNIQYF. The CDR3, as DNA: TGCAGCGTTGTATGGGACAGCCAAAACATTCAGTACTTC.

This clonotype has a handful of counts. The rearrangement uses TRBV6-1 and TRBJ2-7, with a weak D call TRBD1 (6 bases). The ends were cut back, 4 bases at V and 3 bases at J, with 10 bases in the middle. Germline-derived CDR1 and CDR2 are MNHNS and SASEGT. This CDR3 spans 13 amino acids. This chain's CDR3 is CASSGSGDYEQYF. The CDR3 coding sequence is TGTGCCAGCAGTGGGTCAGGGGACTACGAGCAGTACTTC.

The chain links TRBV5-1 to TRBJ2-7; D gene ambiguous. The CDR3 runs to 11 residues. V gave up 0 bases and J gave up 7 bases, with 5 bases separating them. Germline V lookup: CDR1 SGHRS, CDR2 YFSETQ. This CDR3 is CASSLEAEQYF. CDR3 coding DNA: TGCGCCAGCAGCTTGGAAGCGGAGCAGTACTTC.

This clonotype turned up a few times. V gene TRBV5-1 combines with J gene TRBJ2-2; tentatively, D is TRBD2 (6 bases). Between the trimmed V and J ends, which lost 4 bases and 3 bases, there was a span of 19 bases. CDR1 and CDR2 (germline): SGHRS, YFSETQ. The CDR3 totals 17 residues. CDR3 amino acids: CASSLEPSGSHTGELFF. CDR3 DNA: TGCGCCAGCAGCCTAGAACCGAGCGGGTCCCACACCGGGGAGCTGTTTTTT.

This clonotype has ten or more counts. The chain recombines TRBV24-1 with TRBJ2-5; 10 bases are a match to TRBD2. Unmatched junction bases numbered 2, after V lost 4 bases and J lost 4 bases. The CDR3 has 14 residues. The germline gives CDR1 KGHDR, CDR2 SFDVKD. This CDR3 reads CATSESGRGETQYF. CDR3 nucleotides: TGTGCCACCAGTGAGAGCGGGAGGGGAGAGACCCAGTACTTC.

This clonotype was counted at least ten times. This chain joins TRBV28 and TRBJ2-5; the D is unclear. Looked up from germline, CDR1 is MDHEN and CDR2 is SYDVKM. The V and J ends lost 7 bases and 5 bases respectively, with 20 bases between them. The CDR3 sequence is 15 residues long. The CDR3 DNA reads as TGTGCCAGCACCCTCCCCGGTCCACGCTCGGAGACCCAGTACTTC. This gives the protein CASTLPGPRSETQYF.